Included here is one T cell receptor (beta chain) sequence, with context. What it binds is unknown. The PCR contained 60 Vbeta and 13 Jbeta primers. TCRdb keeps only in-frame clones here, not all; method: immunoSEQ multiplex PCR. Of over 45,000 clones in the sample, about 81% were seen once. Germline V gives CDR1 SEHNR, CDR2 FQNEAQ (reference sequence). The CDR3 has 14 amino acids. Trimming left V 3 bases short and J 8 bases short, with 17 bases between. This sample was included in a study of cytomegalovirus exposure and HLA in healthy donors. Study-wide results and caveats: Indistinguishable V segments such as TRBV6-2 and TRBV6-3 were excluded.

The rearrangement uses TRBV7-9 and TRBJ2-7; D might be TRBD2 (5 bases). The sequence derives from a boy aged 5-17 years in good health and CMV-seropositive. Sequenced: PBMCs. The CDR3 DNA follows: TGTGCCAGCAGCTTGTCGGGGATAGAGGATCAGCAGTACTTC. This translates into CASSLSGIEDQQYF.